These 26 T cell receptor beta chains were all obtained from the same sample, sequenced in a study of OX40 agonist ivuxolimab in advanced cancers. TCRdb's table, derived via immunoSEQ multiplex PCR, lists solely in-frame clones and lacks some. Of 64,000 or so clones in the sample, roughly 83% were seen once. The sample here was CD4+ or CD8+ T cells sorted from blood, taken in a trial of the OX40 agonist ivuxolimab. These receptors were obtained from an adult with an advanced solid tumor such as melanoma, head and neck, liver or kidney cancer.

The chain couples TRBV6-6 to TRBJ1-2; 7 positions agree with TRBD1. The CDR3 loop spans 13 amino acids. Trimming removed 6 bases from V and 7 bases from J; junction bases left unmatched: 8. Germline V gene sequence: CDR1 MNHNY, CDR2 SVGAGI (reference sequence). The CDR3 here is CASSYTGEGGYTF. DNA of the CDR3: TGTGCCAGCAGCTATACAGGGGAGGGTGGCTACACCTTC.

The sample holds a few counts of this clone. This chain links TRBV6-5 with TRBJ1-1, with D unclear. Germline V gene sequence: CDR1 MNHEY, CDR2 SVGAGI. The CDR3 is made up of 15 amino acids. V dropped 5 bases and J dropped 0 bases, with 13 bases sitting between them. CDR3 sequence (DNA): TGTGCCAGCAGTAGTGGTCGACGGGTGAACACTGAAGCTTTCTTT. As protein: CASSSGRRVNTEAFF.

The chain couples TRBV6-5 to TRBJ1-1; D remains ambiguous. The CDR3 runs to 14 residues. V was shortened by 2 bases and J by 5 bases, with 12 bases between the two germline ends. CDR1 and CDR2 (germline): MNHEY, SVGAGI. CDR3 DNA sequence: TGTGCCAGCAGTTACCGCGGGGTCTGGACTGAAGCTTTCTTT. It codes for CASSYRGVWTEAFF.

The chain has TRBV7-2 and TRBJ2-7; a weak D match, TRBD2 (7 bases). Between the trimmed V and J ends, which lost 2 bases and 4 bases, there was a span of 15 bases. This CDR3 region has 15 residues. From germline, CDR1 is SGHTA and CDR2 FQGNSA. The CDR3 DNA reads TGTGCCAGCAGCTTAACCCGGGGGGCCATTTACGAGCAGTACTTC. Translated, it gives CASSLTRGAIYEQYF.

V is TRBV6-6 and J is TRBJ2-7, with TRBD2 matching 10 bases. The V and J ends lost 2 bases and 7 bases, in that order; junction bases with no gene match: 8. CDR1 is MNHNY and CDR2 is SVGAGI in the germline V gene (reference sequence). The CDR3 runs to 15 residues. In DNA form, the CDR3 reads TGTGCCAGCAGTTACCCTAGCGGGAGTGGTAGGGAGCAGTACTTC. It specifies CASSYPSGSGREQYF.

Written as DNA, the CDR3 is TGTGCCAGCAGCAAAGAGGTCTGCTACGAGCAGTACTTC. It is translated as CASSKEVCYEQYF. The chain has TRBV21-1 and TRBJ2-7. TRBV21-1 counts as a pseudogene. The CDR3 spans 13 residues.

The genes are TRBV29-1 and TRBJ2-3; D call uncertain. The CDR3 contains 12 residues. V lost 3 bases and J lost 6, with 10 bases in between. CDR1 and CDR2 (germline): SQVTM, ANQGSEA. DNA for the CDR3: TGCAGCGTTGACCCCCTGGGGGATACGCAGTATTTT. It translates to CSVDPLGDTQYF.

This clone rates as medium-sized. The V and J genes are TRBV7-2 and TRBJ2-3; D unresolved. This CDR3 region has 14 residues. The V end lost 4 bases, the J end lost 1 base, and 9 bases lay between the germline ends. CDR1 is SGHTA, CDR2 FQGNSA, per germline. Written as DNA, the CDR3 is TGTGCCAGCAGCTCCCAGCCGGGCACAGATACGCAGTATTTT. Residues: CASSSQPGTDTQYF.

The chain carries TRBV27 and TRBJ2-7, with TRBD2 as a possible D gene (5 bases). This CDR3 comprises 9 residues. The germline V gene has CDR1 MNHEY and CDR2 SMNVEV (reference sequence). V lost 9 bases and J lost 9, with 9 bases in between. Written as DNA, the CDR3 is TGTGCCAGGCGGGTTGTGCAGTACTTC. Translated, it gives CARRVVQYF.

The CDR3 DNA follows: TGCGCCAGCAGTGAGTCAAGGGTGAATGGCTACACCTTC. Its translation is CASSESRVNGYTF. V is TRBV10-2 and J is TRBJ1-2; no reliable D call. V lost 0 bases to trimming and J lost 6 bases, with 8 bases between them. CDR3 length: 13 residues. Germline V gene data show CDR1 as WSHSY and CDR2 as SAAADI.

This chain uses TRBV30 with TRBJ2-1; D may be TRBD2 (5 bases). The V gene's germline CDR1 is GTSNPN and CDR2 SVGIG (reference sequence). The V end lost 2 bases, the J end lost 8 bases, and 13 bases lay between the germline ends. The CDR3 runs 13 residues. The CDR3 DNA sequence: TGTGCCTGGAGTACCGGTCTAGCTGATGAGCAGTTCTTC. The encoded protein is CAWSTGLADEQFF. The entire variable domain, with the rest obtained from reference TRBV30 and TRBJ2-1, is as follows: SQTIHQWPATLVQPVGSPLSLECTVEGTSNPNLYWYRQAAGRGLQLLFYSVGIGQISSEVPQNLSASRPQDRQFILSSKKLLLSDSGFYLCAWSTGLADEQFFGPGTRLTVL.

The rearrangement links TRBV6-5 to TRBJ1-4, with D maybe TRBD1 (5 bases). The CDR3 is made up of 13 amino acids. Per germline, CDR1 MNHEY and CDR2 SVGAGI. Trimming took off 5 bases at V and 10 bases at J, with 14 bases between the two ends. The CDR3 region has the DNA TGTGCCAGCAGTGACAGCGCCCGCGGAAAACTGTTTTTT. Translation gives CASSDSARGKLFF.

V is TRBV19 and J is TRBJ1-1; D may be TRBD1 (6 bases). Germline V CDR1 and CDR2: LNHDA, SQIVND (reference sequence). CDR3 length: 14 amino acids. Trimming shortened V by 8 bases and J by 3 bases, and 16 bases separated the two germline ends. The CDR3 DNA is TGTGCCAGTTCCCGGGGGCTAAGGTACACTGAAGCTTTCTTT. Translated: CASSRGLRYTEAFF.

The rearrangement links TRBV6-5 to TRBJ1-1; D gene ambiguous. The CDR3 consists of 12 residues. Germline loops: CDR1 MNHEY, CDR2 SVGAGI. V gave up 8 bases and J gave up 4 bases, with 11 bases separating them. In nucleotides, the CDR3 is TGTGCCAGCCGCGGCGGAATCACTGAAGCTTTCTTT. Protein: CASRGGITEAFF.

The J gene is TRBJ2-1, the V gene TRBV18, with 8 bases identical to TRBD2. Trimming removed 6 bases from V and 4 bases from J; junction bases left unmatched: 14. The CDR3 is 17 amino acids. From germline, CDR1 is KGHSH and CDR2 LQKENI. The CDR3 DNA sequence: TGTGCCAGCTCCCGAAGGGGACTAGGAGATTCTTACAATGAGCAGTTCTTC. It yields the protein CASSRRGLGDSYNEQFF. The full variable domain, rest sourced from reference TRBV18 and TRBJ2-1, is NAGVMQNPRHLVRRRGQEARLRCSPMKGHSHVYWYRQLPEEGLKFMVYLQKENIIDESGMPKERFSAEFPKEGPSILRIQQVVRGDSAAYFCASSRRGLGDSYNEQFFGPGTRLTVL.

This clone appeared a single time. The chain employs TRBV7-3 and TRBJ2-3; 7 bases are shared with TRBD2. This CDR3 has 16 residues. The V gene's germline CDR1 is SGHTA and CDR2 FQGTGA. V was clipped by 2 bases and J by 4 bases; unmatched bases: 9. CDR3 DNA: TGTGCCAGCAGCTTATTTTTTTCGGGGGGATCAGATACGCAGTATTTT. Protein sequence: CASSLFFSGGSDTQYF.

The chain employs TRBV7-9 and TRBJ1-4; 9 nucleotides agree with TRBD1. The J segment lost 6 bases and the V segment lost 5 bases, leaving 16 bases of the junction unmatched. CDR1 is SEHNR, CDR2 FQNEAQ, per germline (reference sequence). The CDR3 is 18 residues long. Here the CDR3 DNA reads TGTGCCAGCAGCCGTGGGCGGACAGGGGCCGGTATGGATGAAAAACTGTTTTTT. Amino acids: CASSRGRTGAGMDEKLFF.

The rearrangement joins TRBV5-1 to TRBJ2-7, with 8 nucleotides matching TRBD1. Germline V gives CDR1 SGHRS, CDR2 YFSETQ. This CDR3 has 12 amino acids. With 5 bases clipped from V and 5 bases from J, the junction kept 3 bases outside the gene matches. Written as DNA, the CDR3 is TGCGCCAGCAGGGTACAGGGGGACGAGCAGTACTTC. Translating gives CASRVQGDEQYF.

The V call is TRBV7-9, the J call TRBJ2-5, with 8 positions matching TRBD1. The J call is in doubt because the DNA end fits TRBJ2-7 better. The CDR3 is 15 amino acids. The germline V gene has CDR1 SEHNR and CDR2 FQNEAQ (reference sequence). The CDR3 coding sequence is TGTGCCAGCAGCTTCGGCAGGGGGCCCTCCTACGAGCAGTACTTC. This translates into CASSFGRGPSYEQYF.

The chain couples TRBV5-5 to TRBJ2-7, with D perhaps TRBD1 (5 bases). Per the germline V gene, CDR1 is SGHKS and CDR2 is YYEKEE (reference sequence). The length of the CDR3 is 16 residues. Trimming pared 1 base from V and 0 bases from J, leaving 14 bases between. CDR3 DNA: TGTGCCAGCAGCTTGAACCGGGTTGACAGCTCCTACGAGCAGTACTTC. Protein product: CASSLNRVDSSYEQYF.

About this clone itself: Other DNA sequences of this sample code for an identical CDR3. The CDR3 DNA reads as TGTGCCAGCAGTTTAGGCGGCTACGAGCAGTACTTC. Translated: CASSLGGYEQYF. This chain joins TRBV28 and TRBJ2-7; D remains unclear. Trimming took off 2 bases at V and 3 bases at J, with 5 bases between the two ends. The germline CDR1 and CDR2 sequences are MDHEN and SYDVKM. The CDR3 covers 12 residues. Using reference TRBV28 and TRBJ2-7 for the parts outside the CDR3, the full variable domain is DVKVTQSSRYLVKRTGEKVFLECVQDMDHENMFWYRQDPGLGLRLIYFSYDVKMKEKGDIPEGYSVSREKKERFSLILESASTNQTSMYLCASSLGGYEQYFGPGTRLTVT.

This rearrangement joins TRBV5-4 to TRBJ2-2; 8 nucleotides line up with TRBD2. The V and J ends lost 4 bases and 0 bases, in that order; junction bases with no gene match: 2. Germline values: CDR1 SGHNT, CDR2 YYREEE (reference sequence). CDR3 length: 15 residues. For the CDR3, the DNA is TGTGCCAGCAGCGCGGGACTAGCGAACACCGGGGAGCTGTTTTTT. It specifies CASSAGLANTGELFF.

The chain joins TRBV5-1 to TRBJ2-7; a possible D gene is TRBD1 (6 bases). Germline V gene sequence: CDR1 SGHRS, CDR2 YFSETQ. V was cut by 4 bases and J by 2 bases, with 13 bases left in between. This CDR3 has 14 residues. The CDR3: CASSRTVGAYEQYF. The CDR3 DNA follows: TGCGCCAGCAGCAGGACAGTAGGCGCCTACGAGCAGTACTTC.

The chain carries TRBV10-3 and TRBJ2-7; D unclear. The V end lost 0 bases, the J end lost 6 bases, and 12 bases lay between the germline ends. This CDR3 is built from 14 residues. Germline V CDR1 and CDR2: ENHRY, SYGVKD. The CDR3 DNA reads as TGTGCCATCAGTGAGTCTGTGGTCAGTAGCGAGCAGTACTTC. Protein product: CAISESVVSSEQYF.

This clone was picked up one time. The CDR3: CASSLGGSGTYEQYF. Written as DNA, the CDR3 is TGCGCCAGCAGCTTGGGAGGTAGCGGGACCTACGAGCAGTACTTC. The gene calls are TRBV5-1 and TRBJ2-7; 8 bases align to TRBD2. CDR1 is SGHRS and CDR2 is YFSETQ in the germline V gene. This CDR3 is 15 amino acids long. The J segment lost 2 bases and the V segment lost 0 bases, leaving 4 bases of the junction unmatched.

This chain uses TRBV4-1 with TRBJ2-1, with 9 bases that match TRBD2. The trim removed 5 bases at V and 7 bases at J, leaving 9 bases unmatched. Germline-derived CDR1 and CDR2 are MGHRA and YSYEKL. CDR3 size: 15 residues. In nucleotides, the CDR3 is TGCGCCAGCAGCTGGACTAGCGTCTTGGAGAATGAGCAGTTCTTC. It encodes CASSWTSVLENEQFF.